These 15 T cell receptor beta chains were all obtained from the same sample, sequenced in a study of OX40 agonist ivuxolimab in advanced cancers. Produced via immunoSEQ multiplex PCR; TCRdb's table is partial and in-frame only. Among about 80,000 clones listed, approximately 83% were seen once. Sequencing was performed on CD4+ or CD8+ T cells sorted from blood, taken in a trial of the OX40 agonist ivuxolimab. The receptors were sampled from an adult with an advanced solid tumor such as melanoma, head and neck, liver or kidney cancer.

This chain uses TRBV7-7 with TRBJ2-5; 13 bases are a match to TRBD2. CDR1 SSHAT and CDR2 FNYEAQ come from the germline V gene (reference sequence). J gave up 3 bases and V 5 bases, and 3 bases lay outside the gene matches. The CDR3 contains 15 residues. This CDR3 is CASSPGLAGKETQYF. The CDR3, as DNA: TGTGCCAGCAGCCCGGGACTAGCGGGGAAAGAGACCCAGTACTTC.

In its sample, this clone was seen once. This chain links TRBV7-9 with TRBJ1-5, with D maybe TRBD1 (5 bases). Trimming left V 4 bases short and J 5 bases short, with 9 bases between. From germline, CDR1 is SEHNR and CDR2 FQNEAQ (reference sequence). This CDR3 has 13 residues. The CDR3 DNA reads TGTGCCAGCAGCTGGGGAGGGGATCAGCCCCAGCATTTT. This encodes CASSWGGDQPQHF.

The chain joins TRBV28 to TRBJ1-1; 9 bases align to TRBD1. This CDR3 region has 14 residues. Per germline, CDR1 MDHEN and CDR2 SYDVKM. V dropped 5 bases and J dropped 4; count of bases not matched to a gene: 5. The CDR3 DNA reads TGTGCCAGCAGTGACCAGGACAGGGGCACTGAAGCTTTCTTT. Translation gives CASSDQDRGTEAFF.

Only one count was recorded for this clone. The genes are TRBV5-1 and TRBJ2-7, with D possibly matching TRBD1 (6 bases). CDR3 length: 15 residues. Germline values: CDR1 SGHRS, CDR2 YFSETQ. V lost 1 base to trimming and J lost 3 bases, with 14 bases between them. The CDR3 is CASSLSPGTIYEQYF. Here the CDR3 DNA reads TGCGCCAGCAGCTTGTCACCCGGGACAATCTACGAGCAGTACTTC. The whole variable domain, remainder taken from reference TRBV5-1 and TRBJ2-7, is KAGVTQTPRYLIKTRGQQVTLSCSPISGHRSVSWYQQTPGQGLQFLFEYFSETQRNKGNFPGRFSGRQFSNSRSEMNVSTLELGDSALYLCASSLSPGTIYEQYFGPGTRLTVT.

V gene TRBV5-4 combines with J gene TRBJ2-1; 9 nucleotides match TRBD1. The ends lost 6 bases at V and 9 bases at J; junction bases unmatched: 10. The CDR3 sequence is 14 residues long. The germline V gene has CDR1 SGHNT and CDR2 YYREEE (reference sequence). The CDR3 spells CASTAWTGVGEQFF. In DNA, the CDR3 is TGTGCCAGCACCGCGTGGACAGGGGTGGGTGAGCAGTTCTTC.

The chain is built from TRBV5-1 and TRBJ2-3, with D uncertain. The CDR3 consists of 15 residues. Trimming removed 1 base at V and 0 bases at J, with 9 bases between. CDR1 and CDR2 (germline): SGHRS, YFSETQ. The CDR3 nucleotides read TGCGCCAGCAGCTTGTACAGCCAGAGCACAGATACGCAGTATTTT. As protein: CASSLYSQSTDTQYF.

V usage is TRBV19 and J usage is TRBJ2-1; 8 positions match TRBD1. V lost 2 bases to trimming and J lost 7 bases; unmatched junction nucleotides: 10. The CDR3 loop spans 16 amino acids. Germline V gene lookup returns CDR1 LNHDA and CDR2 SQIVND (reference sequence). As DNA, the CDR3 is TGTGCCAGTAGTATATCCCCCGGGACAGGCAGGAATGAGCAGTTCTTC. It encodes CASSISPGTGRNEQFF.

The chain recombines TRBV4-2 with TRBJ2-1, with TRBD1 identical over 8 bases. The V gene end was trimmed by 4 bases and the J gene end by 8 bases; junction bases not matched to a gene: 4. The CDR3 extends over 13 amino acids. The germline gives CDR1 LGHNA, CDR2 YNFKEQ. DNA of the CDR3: TGTGCCAGCAGCCGAAACAGGGGGGATGAGCAGTTCTTC. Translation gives CASSRNRGDEQFF.

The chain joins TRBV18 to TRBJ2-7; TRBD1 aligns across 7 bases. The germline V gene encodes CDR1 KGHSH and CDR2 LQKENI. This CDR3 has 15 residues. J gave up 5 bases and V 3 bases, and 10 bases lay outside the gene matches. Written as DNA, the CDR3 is TGTGCCAGCTCACCTGCGACAGGGAGTGGCCACGAGCAGTACTTC. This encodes CASSPATGSGHEQYF. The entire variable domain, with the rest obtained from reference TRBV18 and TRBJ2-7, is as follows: NAGVMQNPRHLVRRRGQEARLRCSPMKGHSHVYWYRQLPEEGLKFMVYLQKENIIDESGMPKERFSAEFPKEGPSILRIQQVVRGDSAAYFCASSPATGSGHEQYFGPGTRLTVT.

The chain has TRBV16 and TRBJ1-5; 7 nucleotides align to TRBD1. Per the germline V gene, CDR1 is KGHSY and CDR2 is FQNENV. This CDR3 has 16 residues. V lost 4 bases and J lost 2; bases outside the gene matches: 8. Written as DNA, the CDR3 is TGTGCCAGCAGCCCCACTCTTGGGACAGGCAATCAGCCCCAGCATTTT. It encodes CASSPTLGTGNQPQHF.

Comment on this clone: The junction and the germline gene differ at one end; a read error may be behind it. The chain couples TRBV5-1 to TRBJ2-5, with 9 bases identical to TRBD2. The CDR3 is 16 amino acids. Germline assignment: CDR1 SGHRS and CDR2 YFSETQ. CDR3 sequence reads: CASSTQGLALQEAQYF. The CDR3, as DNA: TGCGCCAGCAGCACCCAGGGACTAGCCTTGCAAGAGGCCCAGTACTTC. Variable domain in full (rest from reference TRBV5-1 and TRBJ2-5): KAGVTQTPRYLIKTRGQQVTLSCSPISGHRSVSWYQQTPGQGLQFLFEYFSETQRNKGNFPGRFSGRQFSNSRSEMNVSTLELGDSALYLCASSTQGLALQEAQYFGPGTRLLVL.

The CDR3: CASSVATQGSTGELFF. DNA of the CDR3: TGTGCCAGCAGCGTAGCTACACAGGGGTCCACCGGGGAGCTGTTTTTT. The chain recombines TRBV9 with TRBJ2-2, with 7 bases identical to TRBD1. CDR1 and CDR2 from the germline V gene are SGDLS and YYNGEE. The CDR3 length is 16 residues. V shed 0 bases, J shed 4 bases, and the junction held 6 bases outside the gene matches.

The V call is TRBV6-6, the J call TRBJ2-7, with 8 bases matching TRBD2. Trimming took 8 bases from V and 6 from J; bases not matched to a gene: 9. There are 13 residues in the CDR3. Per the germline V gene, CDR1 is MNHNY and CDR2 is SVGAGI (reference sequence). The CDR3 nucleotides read TGTGCCAGCGGACGGGGGGGCGGTGGCGAGCAGTACTTC. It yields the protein CASGRGGGGEQYF.

For the CDR3, the DNA is TGTGCCAGCAGTTGGGATCTAAATCAGCCCCAGCATTTT. This gives the protein CASSWDLNQPQHF. The V gene is TRBV7-2, the J gene TRBJ1-5, with no clear D. Germline values: CDR1 SGHTA, CDR2 FQGNSA. The V end was cut by 6 bases, the J end by 4 bases, with 10 bases between. This CDR3 spans 13 amino acids.

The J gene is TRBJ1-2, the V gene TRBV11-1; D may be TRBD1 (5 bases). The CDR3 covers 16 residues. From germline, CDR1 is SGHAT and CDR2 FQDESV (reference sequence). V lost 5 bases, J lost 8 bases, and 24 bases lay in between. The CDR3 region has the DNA TGTGCCAGCAGCCCCCGGTGGGGGGATGGACTAAACGGCTACACCTTC. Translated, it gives CASSPRWGDGLNGYTF. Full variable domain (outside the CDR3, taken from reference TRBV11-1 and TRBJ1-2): EAEVAQSPRYKITEKSQAVAFWCDPISGHATLYWYRQILGQGPELLVQFQDESVVDDSQLPKDRFSAERLKGVDSTLKIQPAELGDSAMYLCASSPRWGDGLNGYTFGSGTRLTVV.